Listed below are T cell receptor beta chains from one sample, sequenced in a study of immune evolution from preneoplasia to lung adenocarcinoma. Clones were read by immunoSEQ multiplex PCR, and TCRdb kept only the in-frame ones, dropping some. The sample carries under 6,500 clones, approximately 80% recorded once. The specimen sequenced was FFPE adjacent normal lung tissue. Source of these receptors: a person aged 70 to 85 with lung adenocarcinoma. Each CDR3 is given with its conserved first and last residue. The D gene is left open where the match is weak. Clone size, where shown, is once, few, many, or a class for clones that have expanded.

TRBD1,TRBJ2-7,TRBV28,-,TGTGCCAGCAGTGGATTGGGACAGGGCTCCTACGAGCAGTACTTC,CASSGLGQGSYEQYF
TRBD1,TRBJ2-7,TRBV5-1,once,TGCGCCAGCACGCTGTGGACAGGGGACGAGCAGTACTTC,CASTLWTGDEQYF
-,TRBJ2-5,TRBV5-1,once,TGCGCCAGCAGCCAGGACGAGGGCCCCTGGGAGACCCAGTACTTC,CASSQDEGPWETQYF
-,TRBJ2-3,TRBV7-2,-,TGTGCCAGCAGCTTAGCTGCGAATCAAGGGTCAGATACGCAGTATTTT,CASSLAANQGSDTQYF
-,TRBJ2-7,TRBV7-3,-,TGTGCCAGCAGCTTGTCGCCCGGGGACGAGCAGTACTTC,CASSLSPGDEQYF
-,TRBJ2-6,TRBV11-2,-,TGTGCCAGCAGCTTAGGACACTCTGGGGCCAACGTCCTGACTTTC,CASSLGHSGANVLTF
-,TRBJ2-1,TRBV27,-,TGTGCCAGCCGCCTCTTTAATACAGGGCGCGATGAGCAGTTCTTC,CASRLFNTGRDEQFF
-,TRBJ2-5,TRBV29-1,few,TGCAGCGTCTTAGGGACGGGAGAGACCCAGTACTTC,CSVLGTGETQYF
-,TRBJ2-5,TRBV9,-,TGTGCCAGCTCGTCAGGGGTGGGGGCCGAGACCCAGTACTTC,CASSSGVGAETQYF
TRBD2,TRBJ2-5,TRBV28,few,TGTGCCAGCAGTTTCCCATCGGCGGGAGGGCCGAAGACCCAGTACTTC,CASSFPSAGGPKTQYF
-,TRBJ1-5,TRBV28,-,TGTGCCAGCAGTTTAAACAGGGCGGGCCAGCCCCAGCATTTT,CASSLNRAGQPQHF
-,TRBJ2-7,TRBV7-2,-,TGTGCCAGCAGCTCATTACGGGACGGAGCCTACGAGCAGTACTTC,CASSSLRDGAYEQYF
-,TRBJ1-2,TRBV4-2,-,TGTGCCAGCAGCCAAGAGGGAGTGGGGGTGAACTATGGCTACACCTTC,CASSQEGVGVNYGYTF
-,TRBJ2-3,TRBV18,once,TGTGCCAGCTCTTCGACCCAGGGTGAAACAGATACGCAGTATTTT,CASSSTQGETDTQYF